These T cell receptor beta chains were read from a single sample in a study of Ad26.COV2.S vaccination and SARS-CoV-2 variants. Clones were sequenced by immunoSEQ multiplex PCR, and TCRdb holds only the in-frame ones, with some missing. Of 450,000 to 550,000 clones listed, 80% to 90% are singletons. Sequencing was performed on peripheral blood, taken in a trial of Ad26.COV2.S vaccine versus placebo. These receptors came from a person between 18 and 59 years old who received the Ad26.COV2.S COVID-19 vaccine or a placebo. Each CDR3 is given with its conserved first and last residue. Fields, in order: D gene, J gene, V gene, clone size, CDR3 DNA, CDR3 protein. The D gene is left open where the match is weak. Not every row has a clone size; where given, it reads once, few, many or a size class.

d_call: .; j_call: TRBJ1-2; v_call: TRBV28; clone_size: few; cdr3_nt: TGTGCCAGCATGAGGTCGGGACGAAGAAACTATGGCTACACCTTC; cdr3_aa: CASMRSGRRNYGYTF
d_call: .; j_call: TRBJ2-3; v_call: TRBV7-3; clone_size: .; cdr3_nt: TGTGCCAGCAGCTTATACCCCTCAGGCGGGGGCTACACAGATACGCAGTATTTT; cdr3_aa: CASSLYPSGGGYTDTQYF
d_call: TRBD1; j_call: TRBJ2-3; v_call: TRBV9; clone_size: .; cdr3_nt: TGTGCCAGCAGCCCCTGGACAGGGCTCACAGATACGCAGTATTTT; cdr3_aa: CASSPWTGLTDTQYF
d_call: .; j_call: TRBJ2-7; v_call: TRBV6-5; clone_size: few; cdr3_nt: TGTGCCAGCAGTTACTCGCCCACGCGCGAGCAGTACTTC; cdr3_aa: CASSYSPTREQYF
d_call: .; j_call: TRBJ1-1; v_call: TRBV9; clone_size: .; cdr3_nt: TGTGCCAGCAGCGTAACAGCGGGCACTGAAGCTTTCTTT; cdr3_aa: CASSVTAGTEAFF
d_call: .; j_call: TRBJ1-1; v_call: TRBV11-3; clone_size: .; cdr3_nt: TGTGCCAGCAGCGCCAAACCGGGACAAGACATGAACACTGAAGCTTTCTTT; cdr3_aa: CASSAKPGQDMNTEAFF
d_call: .; j_call: TRBJ1-2; v_call: TRBV19; clone_size: .; cdr3_nt: TGTGCCAGTAGTATAGCCGGACCGCCCTATGGCTACACCTTC; cdr3_aa: CASSIAGPPYGYTF
d_call: .; j_call: TRBJ2-2; v_call: TRBV29-1; clone_size: .; cdr3_nt: TGCAGCGCGGGGGGAGGACAGGCTAACACCGGGGAGCTGTTTTTT; cdr3_aa: CSAGGGQANTGELFF
d_call: TRBD2; j_call: TRBJ2-1; v_call: TRBV2; clone_size: .; cdr3_nt: TGTGCCAGCAGACTGGGACTAGCGGCCTCTAATGAGCAGTTCTTC; cdr3_aa: CASRLGLAASNEQFF
d_call: .; j_call: TRBJ1-1; v_call: TRBV9; clone_size: .; cdr3_nt: TGTGCCAGCAGCGCCGCGGTAGGATCTGAAGCTTTCTTT; cdr3_aa: CASSAAVGSEAFF
d_call: .; j_call: TRBJ2-6; v_call: TRBV5-8; clone_size: .; cdr3_nt: TGTGCCAGCAGGTTCAACCTTTGGACTGGGGCCAACGTCCTGACTTTC; cdr3_aa: CASRFNLWTGANVLTF
d_call: .; j_call: TRBJ1-2; v_call: TRBV6-5; clone_size: .; cdr3_nt: TGTGCCAGCACCCTACAGGGTTTTGGCTACACCTTC; cdr3_aa: CASTLQGFGYTF
d_call: TRBD1; j_call: TRBJ2-6; v_call: TRBV19; clone_size: .; cdr3_nt: TGTGCCAGTAGTACACCGGGACAGGGGGCAATTGGGGCCAACGTCCTGACTTTC; cdr3_aa: CASSTPGQGAIGANVLTF